The 19 T cell receptor beta chains below come from one sample, sequenced in a study of blood T cell repertoires in COVID-19. Clones were sequenced by immunoSEQ multiplex PCR, and TCRdb holds only the in-frame ones, with some missing. Here the sample spans roughly 280,000 clones, approximately 90% being singletons. The sequencing sample was made of PBMCs or T cells enriched from blood (not recorded which). These receptors were collected from a woman under 40 with acute COVID-19.

The chain carries TRBV30 and TRBJ1-6, with D unclear. CDR1 is GTSNPN and CDR2 is SVGIG in the germline V gene (reference sequence). The CDR3 is 15 residues long. The V and J ends lost 1 base and 4 bases respectively, with 11 bases between them. Here the CDR3 DNA reads TGTGCCTGGAGTGGACGGCAGCGATATAATTCACCCCTCCACTTT. This encodes CAWSGRQRYNSPLHF.

This chain joins TRBV6-1 and TRBJ1-6; possible D gene TRBD1, 5 bases. CDR3 size: 16 residues. Trimming left V 0 bases short and J 13 bases short, with 19 bases between. Germline CDR1 MNHNS, CDR2 SASEGT. The CDR3, as DNA: TGTGCCAGCAGTGAAGCGCTTCACCCGAGTGACAGCCCCCTCCACTTT. This translates into CASSEALHPSDSPLHF.

J is TRBJ1-4 and V is TRBV9; the D is unclear. This CDR3 has 17 residues. Germline values: CDR1 SGDLS, CDR2 YYNGEE. V lost 0 bases to trimming and J lost 4 bases, with 16 bases between them. This CDR3 reads CASSVAEGGSGNEKLFF. The CDR3 coding sequence is TGTGCCAGCAGCGTAGCCGAAGGAGGATCCGGTAATGAAAAACTGTTTTTT.

This chain links TRBV4-1 with TRBJ1-4; TRBD1 is a possible D gene (6 bases). The CDR3 has 13 amino acids. V shed 6 bases and J shed 8 bases, with 13 bases lying between them. CDR1 and CDR2 from the germline V gene are MGHRA and YSYEKL. The CDR3, as DNA: TGCGCCAGCAGACAGGGCGGTGGAGAAAAACTGTTTTTT. The encoded protein is CASRQGGGEKLFF.

This clone has just one count. The chain has TRBV2 and TRBJ2-7, with D perhaps TRBD2 (5 bases). The V gene's germline CDR1 is SNHLY and CDR2 FYNNEI. Between the trimmed V and J ends, which lost 4 bases and 12 bases, there was a span of 16 bases. There are 12 residues in the CDR3. The CDR3 DNA reads TGTGCCAGCAGTGCGATGCAAGTAGGAGGGTACTTC. Its translation is CASSAMQVGGYF. Full variable domain (rest looked up from reference TRBV2 and TRBJ2-7): EPEVTQTPSHQVTQMGQEVILRCVPISNHLYFYWYRQILGQKVEFLVSFYNNEISEKSEIFDDQFSVERPDGSNFTLKIRSTKLEDSAMYFCASSAMQVGGYFGPGTRLTVT.

The genes are TRBV27 and TRBJ2-7, with 9 positions matching TRBD2. CDR1 is MNHEY, CDR2 SMNVEV, per germline (reference sequence). J was trimmed by 5 bases and V by 5 bases; bases with no gene match: 4. The CDR3 is made up of 13 amino acids. CDR3 in amino acids: CASSVAGEDEQYF. The CDR3 DNA reads as TGTGCCAGCAGTGTAGCGGGAGAGGACGAGCAGTACTTC.

V gene TRBV7-8 combines with J gene TRBJ1-3; D remains ambiguous. This CDR3 spans 17 amino acids. V was cut by 0 bases and J by 0 bases, with 12 bases left in between. Germline V gene lookup returns CDR1 SGHVS and CDR2 FQNEAQ. CDR3 coding DNA: TGTGCCAGCAGCTTAGCCCCAGAAGAGGTCTCTGGAAACACCATATATTTT. This codes for CASSLAPEEVSGNTIYF.

The sample holds a few counts of this clone. This chain links TRBV27 with TRBJ2-7; 9 nucleotides match TRBD1. CDR3 size: 14 residues. Germline loops: CDR1 MNHEY, CDR2 SMNVEV (reference sequence). With 6 bases clipped from V and 6 bases from J, the junction kept 9 bases outside the gene matches. The CDR3 region is CASSPGTGLREQYF. In DNA, the CDR3 is TGTGCCAGCAGCCCCGGGACAGGGTTACGCGAGCAGTACTTC.

This chain uses TRBV5-4 with TRBJ2-7; 9 bases map to TRBD2. With V trimmed by 4 bases and J by 2 bases, 22 bases remained unmatched. CDR1 and CDR2 from the germline V gene are SGHNT and YYREEE (reference sequence). The CDR3 is made up of 20 amino acids. The CDR3, as DNA: TGTGCCAGCAGCCTAGCCGCAAGTAGCGGGAGAAGGGGATTCGCCTACGAGCAGTACTTC. This encodes CASSLAASSGRRGFAYEQYF.

The chain carries TRBV28 and TRBJ2-1; D is possibly TRBD1 (6 bases). V lost 2 bases to trimming and J lost 12 bases, with 20 bases between them. The CDR3 runs 15 residues. Germline V gene sequence: CDR1 MDHEN, CDR2 SYDVKM. CDR3 bases: TGTGCCAGCAGTTTAGGGGGCTACTACAATGATGGGCAGTTCTTC. The encoded protein is CASSLGGYYNDGQFF.

This sequence joins TRBV29-1 and TRBJ1-3; 9 positions match TRBD1. The CDR3 is made up of 16 amino acids. Germline V gene lookup returns CDR1 SQVTM and CDR2 ANQGSEA. V was pared by 4 bases and J by 1 base, with 8 bases of the junction left unmatched. For the CDR3, the DNA is TGCAGCGTTGTCCCGGGACAGGGTGGGTCTGGAAACACCATATATTTT. It specifies CSVVPGQGGSGNTIYF.

V usage is TRBV5-1 and J usage is TRBJ2-3, with D possibly being TRBD2 (6 bases). The V gene's germline CDR1 is SGHRS and CDR2 YFSETQ. This CDR3 is 15 amino acids long. Deletions cut 0 bases from V and 2 bases from J, with 10 bases between. DNA of the CDR3: TGCGCCAGCAGCTTGGTGGCGGGGACCACAGATACGCAGTATTTT. Protein product: CASSLVAGTTDTQYF.

The chain links TRBV7-8 to TRBJ1-2, with D perhaps matching TRBD1 (6 bases). The length of the CDR3 is 14 residues. The germline V gene encodes CDR1 SGHVS and CDR2 FQNEAQ. The V gene lost 3 bases and the J gene lost 5 bases, with 13 bases spanning the gap. In nucleotides, the CDR3 is TGTGCCAGCAGCTTGGAACAGGGATGGTATGGCTACACCTTC. As protein: CASSLEQGWYGYTF.

J is TRBJ2-7 and V is TRBV20-1, with a possible D match to TRBD2 (6 bases). CDR3 length equals 11 residues. V lost 7 bases and J lost 3, with 10 bases in between. CDR1 and CDR2 (germline): DFQATT, SNEGSKA (reference sequence). The CDR3 DNA reads TGCAGTGTTGGGAGGTTCTACGAGCAGTACTTC. Translating it yields CSVGRFYEQYF.

This chain connects TRBV2 to TRBJ2-3; D might be TRBD2 (6 bases). Germline values: CDR1 SNHLY, CDR2 FYNNEI. The CDR3 covers 17 residues. V dropped 0 bases and J dropped 0 bases, with 13 bases sitting between them. The CDR3 protein is CASSEARADYSTDTQYF. In nucleotides, the CDR3 is TGTGCCAGCAGTGAAGCGCGGGCGGACTATAGCACAGATACGCAGTATTTT.

The V call is TRBV24-1, the J call TRBJ2-3, with 11 bases lining up with TRBD2. Germline CDR1 KGHDR, CDR2 SFDVKD. Losses at the gene ends were 3 bases for V and 6 bases for J; bases not matched to a gene: 28. CDR3 length: 23 residues. The CDR3 protein is CATSDPSQGAAVAGGPRRDTQYF. CDR3 bases: TGTGCCACCAGTGATCCCTCACAGGGGGCCGCGGTAGCGGGAGGGCCGAGGAGGGATACGCAGTATTTT.

The gene calls are TRBV5-5 and TRBJ1-1; D is possibly TRBD1 (5 bases). V was trimmed by 3 bases and J by 3 bases, leaving 15 bases between them. Germline assignment: CDR1 SGHKS and CDR2 YYEKEE (reference sequence). CDR3 size: 15 residues. The CDR3 sequence is CASSSGGGGYTEAFF. Written as DNA, the CDR3 is TGTGCCAGCAGCTCGGGCGGGGGAGGATACACTGAAGCTTTCTTT.

The rearrangement joins TRBV9 to TRBJ2-1; 14 bases agree with TRBD2. The V and J ends lost 0 bases and 7 bases, in that order; junction bases with no gene match: 3. This CDR3 spans 16 amino acids. Looked up from germline, CDR1 is SGDLS and CDR2 is YYNGEE. CDR3 amino acids: CASSVAGLAGGNEQFF. DNA of the CDR3: TGTGCCAGCAGCGTAGCAGGACTAGCGGGGGGTAATGAGCAGTTCTTC.

This chain joins TRBV2 and TRBJ2-7; 7 nucleotides line up with TRBD2. Trimming removed 2 bases from V and 0 bases from J; junction bases left unmatched: 7. The length of the CDR3 is 16 residues. The germline V gene has CDR1 SNHLY and CDR2 FYNNEI. CDR3 bases: TGTGCCAGCAGTGAATGGAGCGGGGACGTCTCCTACGAGCAGTACTTC. Its protein is CASSEWSGDVSYEQYF. The full variable domain, its missing parts supplied by reference TRBV2 and TRBJ2-7, is EPEVTQTPSHQVTQMGQEVILRCVPISNHLYFYWYRQILGQKVEFLVSFYNNEISEKSEIFDDQFSVERPDGSNFTLKIRSTKLEDSAMYFCASSEWSGDVSYEQYFGPGTRLTVT.